This T cell receptor beta chain was observed in a study of blood T cell repertoires in COVID-19 (dated by TCRdb to the early 2020s). Study-wide context: Samples from collaborators originated in the United States, Italy and Spain and spanned both the acute and convalescent phases of COVID-19. The prospective study material was composed of cDNA or gDNA derived from T cells, B-cell-depleted T cells, or PBMCs. The dataset comprised deeply sampled blood TCRbeta repertoires from subjects exposed to, actively infected with, or recovered from COVID-19. The repertoires were released in a freely available public database intended as a resource for research on the immune response to SARS-CoV-2. The samples were drawn from the first 160 participants of the ongoing ImmuneRACE study and from 950 to 1,500 subjects provided by 6 global collaborators. Sample metadata almost always included a de-identified subject ID, COVID-19 status, age in years and sex. Where available, HLA class I and class II types were obtained from metadata supplied by the sample provider rather than from assay-based typing.

To note about this clone: Its antigen is currently not known. No quality values exist for individual bases; no much larger clone is one base distant.

V is cut by 4 bases and J by 5 bases, and the space between the germline ends is 14 bases. The CDR3 holds 14 amino acids from the cysteine to the phenylalanine. The retained sequence is limited to the CDR3, 42 bases, with the frame set at the first base. CDR1 SGHKS and CDR2 YYEKEE are derived from the germline V gene (reference sequence). TCRbeta CDR3 regions were amplified from genomic DNA using the immunoSEQ Assay, a bias-controlled multiplex PCR. The paper's data handling went like this. The number of nucleated cells in each sample was estimated by amplification of reference gene primers within the assay. To quantify the absolute abundance of each unique TCRbeta CDR3 rearrangement, sequence reads were collapsed and filtered. For each sample, productive Simpson clonality was calculated as the square root of Simpson's diversity index over productive rearrangements. The table was pulled from immuneACCESS by TCRdb, which kept in-frame rearrangements only. Such tables lose some clones; where checked, under half of the loss comes from unresolved V genes, and the rest has no known cause. V and J calls and clone size come straight from that table; D and trimming were deduced from the DNA. The sample profile shows some 100,000 clones; nearly 90% of them were found once. Roughly 5.4% of the sample rests with the top ten.

Collaborating institutions collected whole blood in K2EDTA tubes following their own protocols. For TCRbeta analysis, collaborators shipped samples in one of three forms: frozen whole blood, isolated PBMCs, or DNA extracted from either of those sample types. Broader findings and caveats from the paper: The quantity of clinical and demographic metadata differed by source and by participant and was supplied without curation.

Sample: peripheral blood. This sequence originates from a woman aged 80 or over with active COVID-19. The chain joins TRBV5-5 to TRBJ2-3; a tentative D match to TRBD1 spans 6 bases. The DNA is as follows: TGTGCCAGCAGCCCCCGACAGGAGAGAGATACGCAGTATTTT. Its product reads: CASSPRQERDTQYF. Joined to the reference TRBV5-5 and TRBJ2-3 proteins, this CDR3 gives the full variable domain: DAGVTQSPTHLIKTRGQQVTLRCSPISGHKSVSWYQQVLGQGPQFIFQYYEKEERGRGNFPDRFSARQFPNYSSELNVNALLLGDSALYLCASSPRQERDTQYFGPGTRLTVL.